The clone carrying this T cell receptor beta chain turned up a few times. Its target is not known. This record comes from a study of T cell repertoires in cytomegalovirus infection. As for the study in general: Indications came from public TCR beta signatures; they pointed to CMV infection and to a matching HLA type. General study results and limits: Of the TCR beta families, the public ones yielded a cumulative frequency that identified carriers of CMV plus the relevant HLA. The ex vivo response was dominated by HLA-C-restricted CMV-specific TCR beta clonotypes.

MiXCR, run by TCRdb on the reads, gives a single entry per CDR3 protein. In the table there are more than 200,000 distinct CDR3 sequences, approximately 9% of which are singletons. The CDR3 consists of 15 residues. V was cut by 6 bases and J by 0 bases, with 14 bases left in between. Germline assignment: CDR1 ENHRY and CDR2 SYGVKD. The sequence derives from a human donor in good health (CMV status not recorded). Some clones in this sample may be carry-over from other donors' samples. The rearrangement uses TRBV10-3 and TRBJ1-1, with a tentative D call TRBD1 (6 bases). Sequenced material: PBMCs. This chain's CDR3 is CAIRGLDSMNTEAFF. The CDR3 region has the DNA TGTGCCATCAGGGGTTTGGACAGTATGAACACTGAAGCTTTCTTT.